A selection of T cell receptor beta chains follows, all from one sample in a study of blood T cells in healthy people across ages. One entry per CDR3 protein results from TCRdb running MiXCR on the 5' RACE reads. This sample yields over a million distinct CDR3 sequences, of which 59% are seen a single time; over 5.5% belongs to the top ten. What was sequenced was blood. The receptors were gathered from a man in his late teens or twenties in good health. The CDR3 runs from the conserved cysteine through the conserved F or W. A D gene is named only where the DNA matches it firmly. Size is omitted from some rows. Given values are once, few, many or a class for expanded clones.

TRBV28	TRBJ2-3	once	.	CASSPSRRSTDTQYF	TGTGCCAGCAGTCCGTCGAGGCGGTCTACAGATACGCAGTATTTT
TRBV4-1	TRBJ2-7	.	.	CASSQGTGNPGGKQYF	TGCGCCAGCAGCCAAGGAACTGGGAATCCAGGGGGGAAGCAGTACTTC
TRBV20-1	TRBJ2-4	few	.	CSARAKNIQYF	TGCAGTGCTAGAGCTAAAAACATTCAGTACTTC
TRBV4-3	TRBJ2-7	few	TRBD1	CASSQRDFRDRGDYEQYF	TGCGCCAGCAGCCAAAGGGATTTCAGGGACAGAGGGGACTACGAGCAGTACTTC
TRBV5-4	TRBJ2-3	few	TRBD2	CASSLWREKDTQYF	TGTGCCAGCAGCTTGTGGCGGGAGAAAGATACGCAGTATTTT
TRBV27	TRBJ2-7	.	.	CASSFRMAASVYEQYF	TGTGCCAGCAGTTTCCGAATGGCGGCTTCAGTCTACGAGCAGTACTTC
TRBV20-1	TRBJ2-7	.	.	CSATRQNEQYF	TGCAGTGCTACCAGACAAAACGAGCAGTACTTC
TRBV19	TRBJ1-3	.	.	CASSQLPPGNTIYF	TGTGCCAGTTCCCAGTTACCCCCTGGAAACACCATATATTTT
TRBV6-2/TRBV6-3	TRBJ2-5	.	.	CASSPSGRVREQYF	TGTGCCAGCAGCCCGTCTGGCAGGGTGAGGGAGCAGTACTTC
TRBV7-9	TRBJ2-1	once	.	CASSRRETEQFF	TGTGCCAGCAGCCGTAGAGAGACTGAGCAGTTCTTC
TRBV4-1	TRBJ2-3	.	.	CASSQGPGPGSGTQYF	TGCGCCAGCAGCCAAGGTCCGGGGCCAGGGTCAGGTACGCAGTATTTT
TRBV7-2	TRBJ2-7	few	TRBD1	CASSMSTGGQDEQYF	TGTGCCAGCAGCATGTCGACAGGGGGCCAAGACGAGCAGTACTTC
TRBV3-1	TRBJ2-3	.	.	CASSQNLQLDTQYF	TGTGCCAGCAGCCAGAACCTACAGTTAGATACGCAGTATTTT
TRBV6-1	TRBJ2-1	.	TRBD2	CASKLAGGPNEQFF	TGTGCCAGCAAACTAGCGGGAGGGCCCAATGAGCAGTTCTTC
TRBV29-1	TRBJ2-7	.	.	CSVAKSGAPQGYEQYF	TGCAGCGTTGCGAAATCAGGGGCCCCTCAGGGCTACGAGCAGTACTTC
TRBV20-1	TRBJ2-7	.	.	CSCSDGSYEQYF	TGCAGTTGCTCAGATGGCTCCTACGAGCAGTACTTC
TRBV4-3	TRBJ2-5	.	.	CASSQESGEETQYF	TGCGCCAGCAGCCAAGAGTCAGGGGAAGAGACCCAGTACTTC
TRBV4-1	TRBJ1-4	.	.	CASSQVHGGRTNEKLFF	TGCGCCAGCAGCCAAGTCCACGGAGGGCGTACTAATGAAAAACTGTTTTTT